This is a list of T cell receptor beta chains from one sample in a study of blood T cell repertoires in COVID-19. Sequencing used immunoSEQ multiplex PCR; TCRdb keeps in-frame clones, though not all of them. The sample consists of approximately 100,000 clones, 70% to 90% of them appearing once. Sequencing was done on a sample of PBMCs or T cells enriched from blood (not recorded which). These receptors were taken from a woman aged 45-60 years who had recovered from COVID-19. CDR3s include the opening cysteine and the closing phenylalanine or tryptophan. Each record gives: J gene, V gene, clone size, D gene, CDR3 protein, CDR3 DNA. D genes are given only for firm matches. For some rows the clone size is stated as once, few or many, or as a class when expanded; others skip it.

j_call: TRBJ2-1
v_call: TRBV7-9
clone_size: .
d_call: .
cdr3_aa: CASSSDYSSYNEQFF
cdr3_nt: TGTGCCAGCAGCTCCGACTACAGCTCCTACAATGAGCAGTTCTTC

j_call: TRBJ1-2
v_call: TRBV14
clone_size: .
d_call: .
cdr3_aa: CASSQDPQGYGYTF
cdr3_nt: TGTGCCAGCAGCCAAGATCCACAGGGCTATGGCTACACCTTC

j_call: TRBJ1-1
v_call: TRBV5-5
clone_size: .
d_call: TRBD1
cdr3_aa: CASSKTGTGGTRPEAFF
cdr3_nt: TGTGCCAGCAGCAAAACCGGGACAGGGGGCACGAGGCCTGAAGCTTTCTTT

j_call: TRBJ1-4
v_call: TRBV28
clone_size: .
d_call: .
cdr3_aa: CAISTQGTTNEKLFF
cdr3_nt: TGTGCCATCTCCACACAGGGCACAACTAATGAAAAACTGTTTTTT

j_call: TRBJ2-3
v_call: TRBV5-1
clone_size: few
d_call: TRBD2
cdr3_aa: CASSPSGRATDTQYF
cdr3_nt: TGCGCCAGCAGTCCTAGCGGGAGGGCCACAGATACGCAGTATTTT

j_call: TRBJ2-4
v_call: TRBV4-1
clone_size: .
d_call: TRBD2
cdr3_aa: CASSQIWTRSTKNIQYF
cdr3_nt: TGCGCCAGCAGCCAGATTTGGACTAGATCGACCAAAAACATTCAGTACTTC

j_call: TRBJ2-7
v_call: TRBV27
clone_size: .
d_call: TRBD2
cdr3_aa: CASSFLDPGLAGGWYEQYF
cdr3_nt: TGTGCCAGCAGTTTCCTAGATCCGGGACTAGCGGGAGGGTGGTACGAGCAGTACTTC

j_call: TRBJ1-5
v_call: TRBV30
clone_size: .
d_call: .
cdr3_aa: CAWSVRSVVNQPQHF
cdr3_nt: TGTGCCTGGAGTGTACGGAGTGTAGTCAATCAGCCCCAGCATTTT

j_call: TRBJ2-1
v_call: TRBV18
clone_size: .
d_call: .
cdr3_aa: CASSFYNEQFF
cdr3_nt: TGTGCCAGCTCCTTCTACAATGAGCAGTTCTTC

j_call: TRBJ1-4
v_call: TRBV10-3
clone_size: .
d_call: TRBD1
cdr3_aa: CAMGQGDEKLFF
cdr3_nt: TGTGCCATGGGACAGGGAGATGAAAAACTGTTTTTT

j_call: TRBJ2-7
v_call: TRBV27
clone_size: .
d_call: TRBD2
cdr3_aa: CASSFGGRAYEQYF
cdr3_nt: TGTGCCAGCAGTTTTGGCGGGAGGGCTTACGAGCAGTACTTC

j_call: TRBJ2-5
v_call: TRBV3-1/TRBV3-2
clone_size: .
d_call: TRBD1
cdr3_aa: CASSQRIPGQQETQYF
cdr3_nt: TGTGCCAGCAGCCAGAGAATTCCGGGACAGCAAGAGACCCAGTACTTC

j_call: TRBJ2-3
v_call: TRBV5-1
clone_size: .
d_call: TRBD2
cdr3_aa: CASSLVASGSHDTQYF
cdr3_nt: TGCGCCAGCAGCTTGGTGGCTAGCGGGAGTCACGATACGCAGTATTTT

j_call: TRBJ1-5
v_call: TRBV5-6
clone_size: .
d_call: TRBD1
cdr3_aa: CASSPDRTGAFNQPQHF
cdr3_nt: TGTGCCAGCAGCCCCGACAGGACAGGGGCTTTCAATCAGCCCCAGCATTTT

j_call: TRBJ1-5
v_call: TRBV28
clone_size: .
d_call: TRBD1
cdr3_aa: CASSSFRDRGDNQPQHF
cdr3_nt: TGTGCCAGCAGTTCCTTCCGGGACAGGGGGGACAATCAGCCCCAGCATTTT

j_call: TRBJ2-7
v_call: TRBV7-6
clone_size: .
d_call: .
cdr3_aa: CASSLRNRRGGKYEQYF
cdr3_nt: TGTGCCAGCAGCTTAAGGAACCGGCGGGGAGGCAAGTACGAGCAGTACTTC

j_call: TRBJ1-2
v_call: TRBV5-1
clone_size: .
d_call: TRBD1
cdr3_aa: CASSPDRGDYGYTF
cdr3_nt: TGCGCCAGCAGCCCGGACAGGGGGGACTATGGCTACACCTTC

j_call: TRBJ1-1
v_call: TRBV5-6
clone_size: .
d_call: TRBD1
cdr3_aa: CASSLDRGDMNTEAFF
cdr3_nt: TGTGCCAGCAGCTTGGACAGGGGGGACATGAACACTGAAGCTTTCTTT

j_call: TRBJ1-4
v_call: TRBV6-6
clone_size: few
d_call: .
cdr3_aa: CASSPLSGYEKLFF
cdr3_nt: TGTGCCAGCAGTCCCCTCTCAGGGTACGAAAAACTGTTTTTT

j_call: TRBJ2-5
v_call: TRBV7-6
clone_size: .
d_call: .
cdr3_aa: CASSLVFAGIETQYF
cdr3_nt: TGTGCCAGCAGCTTAGTATTCGCGGGGATAGAGACCCAGTACTTC

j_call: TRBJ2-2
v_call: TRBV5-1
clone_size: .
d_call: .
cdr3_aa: CASSLAVTSGPGELFF
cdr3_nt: TGCGCCAGCAGCTTGGCCGTCACTTCAGGGCCCGGGGAGCTGTTTTTT

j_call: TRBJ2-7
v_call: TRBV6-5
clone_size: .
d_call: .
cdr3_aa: CASSRDPSEQYF
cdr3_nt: TGTGCCAGCAGCAGGGATCCGTCCGAGCAGTACTTC

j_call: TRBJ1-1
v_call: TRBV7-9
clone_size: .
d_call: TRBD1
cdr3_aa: CASSPTGKVTEAFF
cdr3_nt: TGTGCCAGCAGCCCGACAGGGAAAGTTACTGAAGCTTTCTTT

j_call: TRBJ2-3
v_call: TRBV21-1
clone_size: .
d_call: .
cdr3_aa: CASSRRSGTSGMYTQYF
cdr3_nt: TGTGCCAGCAGCCGACGTTCCGGGACTAGCGGGATGTATACGCAGTATTTT

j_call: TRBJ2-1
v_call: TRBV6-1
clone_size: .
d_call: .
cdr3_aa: CASSEVDSSYNEQFF
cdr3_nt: TGTGCCAGCAGTGAAGTGGACAGCTCCTACAATGAGCAGTTCTTC

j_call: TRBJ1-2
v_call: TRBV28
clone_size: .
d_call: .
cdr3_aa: CASRVPSGGGDYGYTF
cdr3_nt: TGTGCCAGCAGAGTCCCAAGTGGGGGGGGAGACTATGGCTACACCTTC

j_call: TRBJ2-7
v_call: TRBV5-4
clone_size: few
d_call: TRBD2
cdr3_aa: CATQWRGNYEQYF
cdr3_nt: TGTGCCACCCAGTGGCGGGGGAACTATGAGCAGTACTTC

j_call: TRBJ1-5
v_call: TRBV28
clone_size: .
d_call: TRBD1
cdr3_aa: CASSLEAGGTHQPQHF
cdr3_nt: TGTGCCAGCAGTTTAGAGGCAGGGGGGACCCATCAGCCCCAGCATTTT

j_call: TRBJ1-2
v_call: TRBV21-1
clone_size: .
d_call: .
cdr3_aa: CASSKRRRGQDYGYTF
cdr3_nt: TGTGCCAGCAGCAAAAGAAGAAGGGGTCAAGACTATGGCTACACCTTC

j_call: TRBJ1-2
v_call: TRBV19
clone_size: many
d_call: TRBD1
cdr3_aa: CASSEGTVYGYTF
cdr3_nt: TGTGCCAGTAGTGAGGGGACAGTCTATGGCTACACCTTC

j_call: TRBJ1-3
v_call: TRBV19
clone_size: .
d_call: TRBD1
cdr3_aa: CASHRGVGNTIYF
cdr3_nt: TGTGCCAGTCACAGGGGTGTAGGAAACACCATATATTTT

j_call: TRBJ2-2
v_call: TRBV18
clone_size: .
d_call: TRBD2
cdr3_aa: CASSPQREGMDTGELFF
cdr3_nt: TGTGCCAGCTCACCACAGCGGGAGGGCATGGACACCGGGGAGCTGTTTTTT

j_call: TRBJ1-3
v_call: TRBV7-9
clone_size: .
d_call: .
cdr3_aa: CASSPSGGGSGNTIYF
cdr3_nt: TGTGCCAGCAGCCCCAGTGGTGGGGGGTCTGGAAACACCATATATTTT

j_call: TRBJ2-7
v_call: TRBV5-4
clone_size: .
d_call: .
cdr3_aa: CASSLVGVNEQYF
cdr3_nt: TGTGCCAGCAGCTTGGTAGGGGTTAACGAGCAGTACTTC

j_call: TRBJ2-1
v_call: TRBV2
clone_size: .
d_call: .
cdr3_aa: CASSSGGASSYNEQFF
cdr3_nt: TGTGCCAGCAGTTCTGGCGGTGCTAGCTCCTACAATGAGCAGTTCTTC

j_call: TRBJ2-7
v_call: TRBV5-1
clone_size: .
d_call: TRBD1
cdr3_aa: CASRRDRGNSEQYF
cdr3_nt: TGCGCCAGCCGCCGGGACAGGGGGAATTCTGAGCAGTACTTC

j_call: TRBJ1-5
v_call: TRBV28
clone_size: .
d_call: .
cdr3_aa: CASSPNGGDQPQHF
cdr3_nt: TGTGCCAGCAGTCCTAACGGAGGGGATCAGCCCCAGCATTTT

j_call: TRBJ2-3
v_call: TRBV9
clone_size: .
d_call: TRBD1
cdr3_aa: CASSEGTGTIDTQYF
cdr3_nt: TGTGCCAGCAGTGAAGGGACAGGGACGATAGATACGCAGTATTTT

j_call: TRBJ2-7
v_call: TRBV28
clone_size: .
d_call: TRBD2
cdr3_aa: CASRLNYNRAGDYEQYF
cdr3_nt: TGTGCCAGCCGCCTTAACTACAACAGAGCGGGGGACTACGAGCAGTACTTC

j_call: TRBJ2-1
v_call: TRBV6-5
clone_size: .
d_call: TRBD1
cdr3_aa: CASRPDRGLNEQFF
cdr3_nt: TGTGCCAGCAGGCCAGACAGGGGGCTCAATGAGCAGTTCTTC

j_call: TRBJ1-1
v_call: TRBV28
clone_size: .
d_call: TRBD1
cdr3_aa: CASRPTGQGRLAFF
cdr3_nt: TGTGCCAGCAGGCCAACGGGACAGGGGAGGTTAGCTTTCTTT

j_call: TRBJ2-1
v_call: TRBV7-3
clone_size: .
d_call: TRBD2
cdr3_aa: CASSLTSGTYNEQFF
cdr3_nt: TGTGCCAGCAGCCTTACTAGCGGTACCTACAATGAGCAGTTCTTC

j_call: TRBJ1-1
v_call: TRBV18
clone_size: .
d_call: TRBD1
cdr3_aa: CASSPFGTESTPEAFF
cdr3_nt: TGTGCCAGCTCACCGTTTGGGACAGAGAGTACCCCTGAAGCTTTCTTT

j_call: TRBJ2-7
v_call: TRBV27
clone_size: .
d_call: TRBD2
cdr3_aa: CASRTSGGLSSYEQYF
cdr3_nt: TGTGCCAGCCGGACTAGCGGGGGGCTAAGCTCCTACGAGCAGTACTTC

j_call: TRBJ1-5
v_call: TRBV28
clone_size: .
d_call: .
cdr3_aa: CASSLATGSQPQHF
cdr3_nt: TGTGCCAGCAGTTTAGCCACAGGGAGTCAGCCCCAGCATTTT

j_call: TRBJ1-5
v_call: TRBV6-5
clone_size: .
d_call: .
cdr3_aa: CASSYSGRDNQPQHF
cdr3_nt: TGTGCCAGCAGTTACTCAGGCAGGGACAATCAGCCCCAGCATTTT

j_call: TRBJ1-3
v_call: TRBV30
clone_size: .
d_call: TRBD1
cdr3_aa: CAWSRGGTQGNTIYF
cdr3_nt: TGTGCCTGGAGTCGAGGGGGCACTCAAGGAAACACCATATATTTT

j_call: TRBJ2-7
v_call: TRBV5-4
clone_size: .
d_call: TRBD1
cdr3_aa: CASSLGPRTGTYEQYF
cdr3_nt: TGTGCCAGCAGCTTGGGGCCGAGGACAGGAACCTACGAGCAGTACTTC

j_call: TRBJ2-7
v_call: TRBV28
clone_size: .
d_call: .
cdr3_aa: CASMTRSGSYEQYF
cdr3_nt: TGTGCCAGCATGACTCGGTCCGGCTCCTACGAGCAGTACTTC

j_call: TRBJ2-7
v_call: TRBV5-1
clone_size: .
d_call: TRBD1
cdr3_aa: CASSSSGQGAIEQYF
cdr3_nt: TGCGCCAGCAGCTCCTCGGGACAGGGGGCGATCGAGCAGTACTTC